The clone carrying this T cell receptor (beta chain) was detected ten times or more. The antigen remains unidentified. Germline CDR1 and CDR2: SGHTA and FQGTGA. The CDR3 has 17 residues. Trimming pared 7 bases from V and 6 bases from J, leaving 25 bases between. These data belong to a study of regulatory T cells in long-lasting Graves disease. Study-level findings and limits: Graves' patients with persistent disease showed TCR diversity lower than patients newly diagnosed.

Time point: newly diagnosed GD, antithyroid drugs for less than 3 months. The authors made the TCR library using RNA they extracted from PBMCs. To make TCR beta libraries, researchers used iRepertoire HTBI primers and Arm-PCR of CDR3 regions. TCRdb passed the multiplex PCR reads through MiXCR, listing each CDR3 protein once. Of roughly 410,000 distinct CDR3 sequences in the sample, approximately 16% were seen once. The sample was also linked to a second study, of T cells in Graves' hyperthyroidism and ophthalmopathy. That source reports: Hyperthyroidism, newly diagnosed and lasting under 2 months, affected patients aged 18 to 65.

The source of this sequence is a woman in her 40s with Graves disease. Sample: peripheral blood mononuclear cells (PBMCs), taken at new diagnosis, from a patient treated with antithyroid drugs. The chain couples TRBV7-3 to TRBJ2-1; maybe TRBD2 (6 bases). CDR3 region: CASTLNLGGKAINEQFF. CDR3 coding DNA: TGTGCCAGCACCCTAAACTTAGGCGGGAAGGCGATCAATGAGCAGTTCTTC.